This T cell receptor (beta chain) was captured by sequencing in a study of post-analysis software for immune sequencing data (dated by TCRdb to 2014 to 2015). Regarding the complete study: The recorded disease courses included relapsing-remitting, secondary progressive and progressive-relapsing multiple sclerosis, and some patients had no subtype annotation. The patient repertoires were set against about 12 previously published healthy control repertoires from donors whose ages ranged from roughly 6 to 27 years. A subset of samples was prepared in parallel using single-end sample barcoding, then pooled and co-amplified after Illumina adapter ligation. Findings and caveats that apply to the study as a whole: Significantly lower normalized Chao1 diversity was found in multiple sclerosis patients than in controls, suggesting substantial peripheral T-cell clonal expansion. The control group was slightly older than the multiple sclerosis patient group. Strong co-clustering of samples prepared in the same batch was shown by direct clustering with F measure, prompting a batch-effect correction. Patients showed significantly higher frequencies than controls for several TRBV segments, among them TRBV5-6, TRBV5-1 and TRBV20-1.

Libraries were built with PCR. The run used an Illumina HiSeq 2500. To reduce PCR and sequencing biases, unique molecular identifiers were incorporated into the TCR beta cDNA libraries. Around 500,000 cDNA molecules were obtained for every 1 to 10 million input T cells, so each molecule roughly corresponded to one T cell. The patient libraries were prepared and sequenced with the same protocol used for the earlier healthy control dataset. Samples belonging to the same batch were prepared together, multiplexed and sequenced on a shared HiSeq lane. The study's own analysis went as follows. Raw barcoded reads were processed with MIGEC, and single-read molecular identifier groups were discarded before consensus assembly and CDR3 extraction. Clonotype tables were post-analysed with VDJtools, and diversity was normalized by down-sampling all datasets to the smallest sample size. Repertoire overlap clustering matched CDR3 amino acid but not nucleotide sequences to correct batch-related cross-sample contamination. TCRdb trimmed public reads at Q25 via fastp, called clones via MiXCR and kept in-frame beta chains. Every CDR3 protein is listed once, alongside the most common genes and DNA of its rows. The V and J calls come from TCRdb's annotation, not from the publication. The sample data list about 810,000 distinct CDR3 sequences, and about 53% of these were observed just once. The top ten clonotypes cover around 4.5% of the sample.

To demonstrate the VDJtools post-analysis software, the study profiled TCR beta repertoires from the peripheral blood of about 13 young patients with multiple sclerosis. The multiple sclerosis patients were children and adolescents between roughly 6 and 15 years of age. To note about this clonotype: The clone's antigen remains unknown. No qualities accompany the bases; no much larger clone lies one base away.

CDR1 DFQATT and CDR2 SNEGSKA are derived from the germline V gene (reference sequence). Trimming costs V 6 bases and J 0 bases, and their ends lie 23 bases apart. Taken from cysteine to phenylalanine, the CDR3 has 17 residues. Only the CDR3 region is kept as DNA, spanning 51 bases read in frame from base 1. The sequence joins TRBV20-1 to TRBJ2-5; the D gene is possibly TRBD1 or TRBD2, each agreeing over 5 bases. The TCR comes from a girl aged 5 to 17 with multiple sclerosis. The sample consisted of blood. The CDR3: CSAQGGYPHRNQETQYF. Here is the DNA: TGCAGTGCCCAGGGCGGGTACCCACACCGGAACCAAGAGACCCAGTACTTC.